Listed below are T cell receptor beta chains from one sample, sequenced in a study of shared clonotypes between healthy human individuals. Clones were read by immunoSEQ multiplex PCR, and TCRdb kept only the in-frame ones, dropping some. Counted here are roughly 2,300,000 clones, around 92% occurring once; the ten biggest clones make up about 0.36%. The sample comprised naive CD4+ T cells from PBMCs. These receptors originate from a man younger than 35 in good health. Some clones in this sample may be carry-over from other donors' samples. The CDR3 runs from the conserved cysteine through the conserved F or W. D genes are given only for firm matches. Clone size is not always given. Where it is, it says once, few, many or a class for expanded clones.

TRBJ2-1	-	-	TRBV11-3	CASSFDNEQFF	TGTGCCAGCAGCTTTGATAATGAGCAGTTCTTC
TRBJ1-4	-	-	TRBV19	CASSIGPATNEKLFF	TGTGCCAGTAGTATAGGACCTGCAACTAATGAAAAACTGTTTTTT
TRBJ2-7	once	-	TRBV5-1	CASSPSGTSYEQYF	TGCGCCAGCAGTCCTTCCGGGACCTCCTACGAGCAGTACTTC
TRBJ2-6	once	TRBD2	TRBV7-9	CASSSGRGGIFSGANVLTF	TGTGCCAGCAGCTCCGGACGGGGAGGGATCTTCTCTGGGGCCAACGTCCTGACTTTC
TRBJ2-5	-	-	TRBV18	CASSPAPQETQYF	TGTGCCAGCTCACCGGCCCCACAAGAGACCCAGTACTTC
TRBJ2-5	-	TRBD2	TRBV29-1	CSVEDGTSYETQYF	TGCAGCGTTGAAGATGGGACTAGCTACGAGACCCAGTACTTC
TRBJ1-1	-	TRBD1	TRBV7-8	CASSLALPGGTEAFF	TGTGCCAGCAGCTTAGCGCTGCCAGGGGGCACTGAAGCTTTCTTT
TRBJ2-7	-	-	TRBV27	CASSLGAVGEQYF	TGTGCCAGCAGTTTAGGGGCAGTTGGGGAGCAGTACTTC
TRBJ2-7	-	-	TRBV4-1	CASSLYRAEEQYF	TGCGCCAGCAGCCTCTATCGGGCGGAAGAGCAGTACTTC
TRBJ2-1	-	TRBD2	TRBV28	CASSKGTSVNEQFF	TGTGCCAGCAGTAAAGGGACTAGCGTCAATGAGCAGTTCTTC
TRBJ2-5	-	-	TRBV5-4	CASSYTSETQYF	TGTGCCAGCAGCTACACTTCGGAGACCCAGTACTTC
TRBJ2-5	-	-	TRBV5-1	CASSSQSQQETQYF	TGCGCCAGCAGCTCCCAGTCGCAGCAAGAGACCCAGTACTTC
TRBJ1-1	-	-	TRBV7-3	CASSTTGDRPLYTEAFF	TGTGCCAGCAGTACGACCGGAGACCGACCCTTATACACTGAAGCTTTCTTT
TRBJ1-2	-	-	TRBV6-1	CASTPRGVYGYTF	TGTGCCAGCACCCCGCGGGGAGTCTATGGCTACACCTTC
TRBJ2-5	-	TRBD1	TRBV5-6	CASSGDRATYQETQYF	TGTGCCAGCAGCGGGGACAGGGCGACCTACCAAGAGACCCAGTACTTC
TRBJ2-7	-	TRBD1	TRBV5-1	CASSLARTGVSYEQYF	TGCGCCAGCAGCTTGGCCCGGACAGGAGTTTCGTACGAGCAGTACTTC
TRBJ2-5	few	-	TRBV7-7	CASSSEVRAQETQYF	TGTGCCAGCAGCTCCGAGGTCAGGGCCCAAGAGACCCAGTACTTC
TRBJ2-5	-	TRBD2	TRBV11-2	CASSLDPGGETQYF	TGTGCCAGCAGCTTAGATCCGGGGGGGGAGACCCAGTACTTC
TRBJ1-4	-	-	TRBV28	CASRPRQEKLFF	TGTGCCAGCAGACCTAGACAGGAAAAACTGTTTTTT
TRBJ1-1	-	-	TRBV19	CASRGYLMNTEAFF	TGTGCCAGTAGAGGCTACCTCATGAACACTGAAGCTTTCTTT
TRBJ1-2	-	-	TRBV30	CARRMDFGYTF	TGTGCCAGAAGGATGGACTTTGGCTACACCTTC
TRBJ2-4	-	TRBD2	TRBV4-3	CASSQSGAGGGKNIQYF	TGCGCCAGCAGCCAATCTGGGGCAGGCGGGGGGAAAAACATTCAGTACTTC
TRBJ2-7	-	TRBD2	TRBV5-1	CASSLDGRGQYF	TGCGCCAGCAGCTTAGACGGGAGGGGGCAGTACTTC
TRBJ1-5	once	TRBD1	TRBV27	CASLGQAPTAGNQPQHF	TGTGCCAGCTTAGGACAGGCCCCGACCGCGGGCAATCAGCCCCAGCATTTT
TRBJ2-1	-	-	TRBV2	CARHGTAGNEQFF	TGTGCCAGACACGGGACGGCCGGGAATGAGCAGTTCTTC
TRBJ1-2	-	-	TRBV25-1	CASAPTENIGGYTF	TGTGCCAGCGCCCCCACGGAGAACATAGGTGGCTACACCTTC
TRBJ2-1	-	-	TRBV4-1	CASSQDYGAIYNEQFF	TGCGCCAGCAGTCAAGACTACGGGGCAATTTACAATGAGCAGTTCTTC
TRBJ1-3	-	TRBD1	TRBV27	CASSGTGAARNTIYF	TGTGCCAGCAGCGGGACAGGGGCAGCCCGAAACACCATATATTTT
TRBJ2-7	-	TRBD1	TRBV28	CASTPPSGTGDNEQYF	TGTGCCAGCACCCCCCCCTCCGGGACAGGGGATAACGAGCAGTACTTC
TRBJ1-2	once	-	TRBV29-1	CSVGGGNYGYTF	TGCAGCGTTGGGGGTGGAAACTATGGCTACACCTTC
TRBJ2-3	-	TRBD2	TRBV5-1	CASSLGLAGGTQYF	TGCGCCAGCAGCTTGGGACTAGCGGGAGGCACGCAGTATTTT
TRBJ2-7	-	-	TRBV29-1	CSGSRDLLPSSYEQYF	TGCAGCGGTAGCCGGGACCTGCTGCCCTCTTCCTACGAGCAGTACTTC
TRBJ2-3	-	-	TRBV25-1	CASSERWGKGTTDTQYF	TGTGCCAGCAGTGAACGTTGGGGGAAGGGGACCACAGATACGCAGTATTTT
TRBJ1-2	once	-	TRBV7-2	CASSLDHLDSAYYTF	TGTGCCAGCAGCTTAGATCATCTCGATTCAGCTTACTACACCTTC
TRBJ1-1	-	TRBD1	TRBV7-3	CASSLTGPNTEAFF	TGTGCCAGCAGCTTGACAGGGCCCAACACTGAAGCTTTCTTT
TRBJ2-7	-	-	TRBV18	CASSSFGADGEQYF	TGTGCCAGCTCCTCCTTTGGGGCAGACGGCGAGCAGTACTTC
TRBJ2-1	-	TRBD2	TRBV19	CASSPRASGSWDEQFF	TGTGCCAGTAGTCCCAGGGCTAGCGGGAGTTGGGATGAGCAGTTCTTC